These T cell receptor beta chains were read from a single sample in a study of shared clonotypes between healthy human individuals. TCRdb's copy holds only in-frame clones and misses some; the assay was immunoSEQ multiplex PCR. The data hold over a million clones, with about 84% observed a single time. The source material was memory CD4+ T cells from PBMCs. The receptor set was obtained from a man younger than 30 in good health. Some clones in this sample may be carry-over from other donors' samples. Both conserved end residues are part of each CDR3. Fields, in order: V gene, D gene, J gene, clone size, CDR3 DNA, CDR3 protein. The D gene is left open where the match is weak. Only part of the rows carry a size: once, few, many, or a class if the clone is expanded.

V: TRBV9
D: -
J: TRBJ2-7
size: -
DNA: TGTGCCAGCAGCGATCCTTCCCACGAGCAGTACTTC
CDR3: CASSDPSHEQYF

V: TRBV7-2
D: TRBD2
J: TRBJ2-7
size: few
DNA: TGTGCCAGCAGCTTAGACGGGAGGGCCCAAGAGCAGTACTTC
CDR3: CASSLDGRAQEQYF

V: TRBV10-3
D: TRBD2
J: TRBJ2-1
size: -
DNA: TGTGCCACCTTACCCACTAGCGGGAGATCCAATGAGCAGTTCTTC
CDR3: CATLPTSGRSNEQFF

V: TRBV7-3
D: TRBD1
J: TRBJ1-1
size: -
DNA: TGTGCCAGCAGCCCGCGACAGGGTTATAACACTGAAGCTTTCTTT
CDR3: CASSPRQGYNTEAFF

V: TRBV9
D: -
J: TRBJ2-3
size: -
DNA: TGTGCCAGCAGAGCGGGCAGCACAGATACGCAGTATTTT
CDR3: CASRAGSTDTQYF

V: TRBV6-5
D: -
J: TRBJ2-5
size: -
DNA: TGTGCCAGCCAGACCTCAGGGAACCAAGAGACCCAGTACTTC
CDR3: CASQTSGNQETQYF

V: TRBV6-1
D: -
J: TRBJ1-1
size: -
DNA: TGTGCCAGCAGACTACAGAGGAACACTGAAGCTTTCTTT
CDR3: CASRLQRNTEAFF

V: TRBV7-9
D: -
J: TRBJ2-6
size: -
DNA: TGTGCCAGCAGCCACACGACCCTGGGGGCCAACGTCCTGACTTTC
CDR3: CASSHTTLGANVLTF

V: TRBV4-3
D: TRBD2
J: TRBJ2-2
size: -
DNA: TGCGCCAGCAGCCCTTATCTAGCGGGAACAGACACCGGGGAGCTGTTTTTT
CDR3: CASSPYLAGTDTGELFF

V: TRBV9
D: -
J: TRBJ2-5
size: -
DNA: TGTGCCAGCAGCGTAGGGGCAGGGTCGGGCCAAGAGACCCAGTACTTC
CDR3: CASSVGAGSGQETQYF

V: TRBV28
D: -
J: TRBJ1-2
size: -
DNA: TGTGCCAGCAGTTTAAGGGGCTATGGCTACACCTTC
CDR3: CASSLRGYGYTF

V: TRBV7-9
D: -
J: TRBJ2-2
size: few
DNA: TGTGCCAGGCGAAGTAAGGATACCGCCGGGGAGCTGTTTTTT
CDR3: CARRSKDTAGELFF

V: TRBV28
D: -
J: TRBJ2-7
size: -
DNA: TGTGCCAGCAGTTCAACGGACGGAATTCCCTACGAGCAGTACTTC
CDR3: CASSSTDGIPYEQYF

V: TRBV29-1
D: -
J: TRBJ1-1
size: -
DNA: TGCAGCGGGCGGGGAACTGGGTCGCGGGACGGCACTGAAGCTTTCTTT
CDR3: CSGRGTGSRDGTEAFF

V: TRBV15
D: TRBD1
J: TRBJ1-2
size: -
DNA: TGTGCCACCAGCAGAGTCGGACAGGGGAAAACCTATGGCTACACCTTC
CDR3: CATSRVGQGKTYGYTF

V: TRBV5-1
D: -
J: TRBJ1-1
size: -
DNA: TGCGCCAGCAGCTTGTCACAGGGAGCGGACACTGAAGCTTTCTTT
CDR3: CASSLSQGADTEAFF

V: TRBV4-1
D: TRBD2
J: TRBJ2-1
size: many
DNA: TGCGCCAGCAGAACTTACGGACTAGCGGGAGTAAATGAGCAGTTCTTC
CDR3: CASRTYGLAGVNEQFF

V: TRBV7-9
D: -
J: TRBJ1-5
size: many
DNA: TGTGCCAGCAGCTTAGGGGGGGCCAATCAGCCCCAGCATTTT
CDR3: CASSLGGANQPQHF

V: TRBV11-2
D: -
J: TRBJ1-1
size: once
DNA: TGTGCCAGCAGCTTAGTTTCGGACACTGAAGCTTTCTTT
CDR3: CASSLVSDTEAFF

V: TRBV2
D: -
J: TRBJ2-1
size: -
DNA: TGTGCCAGCAGTGAAGGAGCGGTTGAGCAGTTCTTC
CDR3: CASSEGAVEQFF

V: TRBV6-6
D: -
J: TRBJ2-2
size: -
DNA: TGTGCCAGCAGTCCCACGAGCACATCGAACACCGGGGAGCTGTTTTTT
CDR3: CASSPTSTSNTGELFF

V: TRBV29-1
D: -
J: TRBJ1-1
size: few
DNA: TGCAGCGTCGGGGGGGCTGAAGCTTTCTTT
CDR3: CSVGGAEAFF

V: TRBV25-1
D: -
J: TRBJ2-5
size: few
DNA: TGTGCCAGCGGTGGGGGTGTGGGGACCCAGTACTTC
CDR3: CASGGGVGTQYF

V: TRBV7-9
D: TRBD1
J: TRBJ1-3
size: -
DNA: TGTGCCAGCAGCGGGGACAGGGTTGGAAACACCATATATTTT
CDR3: CASSGDRVGNTIYF

V: TRBV5-1
D: -
J: TRBJ2-1
size: -
DNA: TGCGCCAGCAGCTTGTTAGGGGCTAATGAGCAGTTCTTC
CDR3: CASSLLGANEQFF

V: TRBV27
D: -
J: TRBJ2-2
size: -
DNA: TGTGCCAGCAGTCCACGGTTGAAGGGCGCGAACACCGGGGAGCTGTTTTTT
CDR3: CASSPRLKGANTGELFF

V: TRBV7-2
D: -
J: TRBJ2-5
size: once
DNA: TGTGCCAGCAGCCAATTAGAGACCCAGTACTTC
CDR3: CASSQLETQYF

V: TRBV11-2
D: -
J: TRBJ2-7
size: -
DNA: TGTGCCAGCAGCTTAGATCTAGGGAGAAACTACGAGCAGTACTTC
CDR3: CASSLDLGRNYEQYF

V: TRBV5-1
D: -
J: TRBJ1-1
size: -
DNA: TGCGCCAGCAGCGCCACGGTGGGAGTGATGAACACTGAAGCTTTCTTT
CDR3: CASSATVGVMNTEAFF

V: TRBV29-1
D: -
J: TRBJ1-1
size: many
DNA: TGCGGTGGGGACAAGGGCACTGAAGCTTTCTTT
CDR3: CGGDKGTEAFF

V: TRBV5-1
D: -
J: TRBJ1-5
size: once
DNA: TGCGCCAGCAGCTCAGGGGAAACGCTCAATCAGCCCCAGCATTTT
CDR3: CASSSGETLNQPQHF

V: TRBV19
D: -
J: TRBJ2-5
size: -
DNA: TGTGCCAGTAGTCCGACGGCCGGCCAAGAGACCCAGTACTTC
CDR3: CASSPTAGQETQYF

V: TRBV6-5
D: -
J: TRBJ1-3
size: -
DNA: TGTGCCAGCAGTTACGGAGGGGGTGCTGGAAACACCATATATTTT
CDR3: CASSYGGGAGNTIYF

V: TRBV4-3
D: TRBD1
J: TRBJ1-2
size: -
DNA: TGCGCCAGCAGCCCACGGACAGGGGGGAACTATGGCTACACCTTC
CDR3: CASSPRTGGNYGYTF

V: TRBV6-5
D: TRBD2
J: TRBJ2-7
size: -
DNA: TGTGCCAGCAGGTCCCGAGGAGGGGAGGGGTACGAGCAGTACTTC
CDR3: CASRSRGGEGYEQYF

V: TRBV7-9
D: -
J: TRBJ1-1
size: -
DNA: TGTGCCAGCAGCTCAACCTACACGTTCGATGAAGCTTTCTTT
CDR3: CASSSTYTFDEAFF

V: TRBV9
D: -
J: TRBJ2-3
size: -
DNA: TGTGCCAGCAGCCCTGGGGGGGCTACCTCCGATACGCAGTATTTT
CDR3: CASSPGGATSDTQYF

V: TRBV9
D: -
J: TRBJ2-3
size: -
DNA: TGTGCCAGCAGCGTAGGATTAGTAACATCAGATACGCAGTATTTT
CDR3: CASSVGLVTSDTQYF

V: TRBV10-1
D: -
J: TRBJ1-2
size: -
DNA: TGCGCCAGCAGTGGGGTGGGCAACTATGGCTACACCTTC
CDR3: CASSGVGNYGYTF

V: TRBV5-1
D: -
J: TRBJ1-4
size: -
DNA: TGCGCCAGCAGCTCTCAGGGTGCAACTAATGAAAAACTGTTTTTT
CDR3: CASSSQGATNEKLFF

V: TRBV16
D: -
J: TRBJ1-4
size: -
DNA: TGTGCCAGCAGCCAATCACCAACCGTATCAGGAAAACTGTTTTTT
CDR3: CASSQSPTVSGKLFF

V: TRBV5-6
D: -
J: TRBJ1-1
size: -
DNA: TGTGCCAGCAGCCCTCGGGGAAGGGGGTACACTGAAGCTTTCTTT
CDR3: CASSPRGRGYTEAFF

V: TRBV30
D: TRBD1
J: TRBJ1-4
size: few
DNA: TGTGCCTGGAGGCCCAGGGGGGTTGATGAAAAACTGTTTTTT
CDR3: CAWRPRGVDEKLFF

V: TRBV7-3
D: TRBD2
J: TRBJ2-5
size: few
DNA: TGTGCCAGCAGCGCTAGCGGAGCTTGGACCCAGTACTTC
CDR3: CASSASGAWTQYF

V: TRBV27
D: -
J: TRBJ1-5
size: -
DNA: TGTGCCAGCAGTTTACAGGGGCACGGGAATAGCAATCAGCCCCAGCATTTT
CDR3: CASSLQGHGNSNQPQHF

V: TRBV9
D: -
J: TRBJ1-1
size: -
DNA: TGTGCCAGCAGCGTAGAGAACGGAATGAACACTGAAGCTTTCTTT
CDR3: CASSVENGMNTEAFF